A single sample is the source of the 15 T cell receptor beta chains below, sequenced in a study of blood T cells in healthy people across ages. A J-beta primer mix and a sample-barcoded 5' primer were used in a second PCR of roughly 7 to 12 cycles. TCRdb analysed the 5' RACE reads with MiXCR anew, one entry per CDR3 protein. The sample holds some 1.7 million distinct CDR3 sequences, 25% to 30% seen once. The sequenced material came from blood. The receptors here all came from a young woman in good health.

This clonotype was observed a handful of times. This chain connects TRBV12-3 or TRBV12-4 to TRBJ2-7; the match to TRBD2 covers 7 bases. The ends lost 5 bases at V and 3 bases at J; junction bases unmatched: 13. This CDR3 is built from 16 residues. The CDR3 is CASSERGGRAFYEQYF. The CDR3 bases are TGTGCCAGCAGTGAAAGGGGAGGGAGGGCGTTCTACGAGCAGTACTTC.

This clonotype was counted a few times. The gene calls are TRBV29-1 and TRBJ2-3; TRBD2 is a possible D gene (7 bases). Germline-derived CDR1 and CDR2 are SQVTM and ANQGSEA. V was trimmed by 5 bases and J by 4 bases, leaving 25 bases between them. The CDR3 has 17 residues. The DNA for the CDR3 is TGCAGCGTTACTACTGGCGGATGGGGGGGCTCGGCAGATACGCAGTATTTT. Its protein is CSVTTGGWGGSADTQYF.

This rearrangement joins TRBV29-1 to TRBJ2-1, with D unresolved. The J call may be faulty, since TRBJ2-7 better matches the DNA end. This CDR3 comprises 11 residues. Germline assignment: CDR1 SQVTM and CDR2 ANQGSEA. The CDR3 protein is CSVEDYNEQYF. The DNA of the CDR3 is TGCAGCGTTGAAGATTACAATGAGCAGTACTTC.

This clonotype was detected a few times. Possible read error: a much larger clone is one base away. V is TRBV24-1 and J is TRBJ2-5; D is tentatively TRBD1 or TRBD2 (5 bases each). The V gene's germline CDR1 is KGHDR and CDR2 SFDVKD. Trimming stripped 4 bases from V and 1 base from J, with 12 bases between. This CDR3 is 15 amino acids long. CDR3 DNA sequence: TGTGCCACCAGTGAGGGGGAGCCAACCCAAGAGACCCAGTACTTC. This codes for CATSEGEPTQETQYF.

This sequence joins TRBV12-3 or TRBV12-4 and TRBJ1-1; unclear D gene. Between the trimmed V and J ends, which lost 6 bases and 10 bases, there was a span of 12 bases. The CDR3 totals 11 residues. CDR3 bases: TGTGCCAGCAGGTTCACGCTGGGAGCTTTCTTT. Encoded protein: CASRFTLGAFF.

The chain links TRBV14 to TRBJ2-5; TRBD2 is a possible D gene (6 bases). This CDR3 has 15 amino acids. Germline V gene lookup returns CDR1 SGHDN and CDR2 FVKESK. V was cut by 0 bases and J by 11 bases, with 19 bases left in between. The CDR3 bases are TGTGCCAGCAGCCAAGATATCGTCCCCTCGGGAGAGCAGTACTTC. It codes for CASSQDIVPSGEQYF.

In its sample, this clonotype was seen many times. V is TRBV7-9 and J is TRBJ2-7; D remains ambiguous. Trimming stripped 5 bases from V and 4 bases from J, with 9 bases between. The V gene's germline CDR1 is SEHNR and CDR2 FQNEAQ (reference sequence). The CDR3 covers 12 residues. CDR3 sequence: CASSPSYYEQYF. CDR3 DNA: TGTGCCAGCAGCCCTTCTTATTACGAGCAGTACTTC.

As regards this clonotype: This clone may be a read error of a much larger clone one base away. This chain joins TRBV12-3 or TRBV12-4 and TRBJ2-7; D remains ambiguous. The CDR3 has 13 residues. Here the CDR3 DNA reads TGTGCCAACAGTTTGACCCCCGCTTACGAGCAGTACTTC. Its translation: CANSLTPAYEQYF.

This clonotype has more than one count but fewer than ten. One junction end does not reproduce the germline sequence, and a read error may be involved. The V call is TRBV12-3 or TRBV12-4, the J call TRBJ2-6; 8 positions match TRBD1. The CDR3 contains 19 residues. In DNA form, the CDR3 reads TGTGCCAGCAGCCCGGGACAGGTGGCCCCCCACTCTGGGGCCAACGTCCAGACTTTC. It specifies CASSPGQVAPHSGANVQTF.

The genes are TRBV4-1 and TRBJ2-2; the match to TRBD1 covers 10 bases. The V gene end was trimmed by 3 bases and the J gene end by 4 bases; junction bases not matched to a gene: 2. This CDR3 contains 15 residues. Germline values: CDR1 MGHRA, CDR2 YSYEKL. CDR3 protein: CASSHRTGGTGELFF. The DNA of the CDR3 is TGCGCCAGCAGCCACAGGACAGGGGGCACCGGGGAGCTGTTTTTT.

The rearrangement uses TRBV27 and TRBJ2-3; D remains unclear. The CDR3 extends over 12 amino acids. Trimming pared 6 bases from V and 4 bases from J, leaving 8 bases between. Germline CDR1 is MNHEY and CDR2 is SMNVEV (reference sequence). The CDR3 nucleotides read TGTGCCAGCAGCCAACTACCAGATACGCAGTATTTT. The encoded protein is CASSQLPDTQYF.

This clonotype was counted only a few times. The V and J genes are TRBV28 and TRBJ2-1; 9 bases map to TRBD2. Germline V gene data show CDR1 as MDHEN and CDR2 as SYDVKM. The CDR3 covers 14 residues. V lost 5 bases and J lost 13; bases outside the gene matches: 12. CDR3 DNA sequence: TGTGCCAGCAGTCCAAGCGGGGGGCCCGTTCGCCAGTTCTTC. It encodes CASSPSGGPVRQFF.

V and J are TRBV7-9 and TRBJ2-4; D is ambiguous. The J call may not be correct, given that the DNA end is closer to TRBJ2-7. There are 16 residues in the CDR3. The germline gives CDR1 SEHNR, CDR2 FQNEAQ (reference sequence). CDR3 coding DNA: TGTGCCAGCAGCTGCCTCCTCTGTGTCCGCGCCCACGAGCAGTACTTC. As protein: CASSCLLCVRAHEQYF.

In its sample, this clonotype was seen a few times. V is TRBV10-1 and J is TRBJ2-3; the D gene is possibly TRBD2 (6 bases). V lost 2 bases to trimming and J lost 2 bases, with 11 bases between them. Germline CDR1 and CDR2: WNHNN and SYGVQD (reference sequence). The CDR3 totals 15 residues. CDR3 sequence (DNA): TGCGCCAGCAGTGAGAGGACTACTTACACAGATACGCAGTATTTT. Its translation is CASSERTTYTDTQYF.

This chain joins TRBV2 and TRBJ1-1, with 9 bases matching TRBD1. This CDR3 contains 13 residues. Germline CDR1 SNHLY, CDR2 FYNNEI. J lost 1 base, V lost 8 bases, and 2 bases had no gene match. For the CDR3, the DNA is TGTGCCAGCCTGGGACAGGGGAACACTGAAGCTTTCTTT. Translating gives CASLGQGNTEAFF.